Following are 3 T cell receptor beta chains from one sample sequenced in a study of technical replicates of blood from four donors. Some clones are missing from TCRdb's copy, which holds only in-frame ones; the method was immunoSEQ multiplex PCR. The table records about 15,000 clones, 70% to 90% of them present only once. The sequencing input was PBMCs. The receptors derive from a human donor in good health.

This chain uses TRBV21-1 with TRBJ2-2; TRBD1 is the table's D call, not checked against the DNA. TRBV21-1 is described as a pseudogene. CDR3 size: 19 residues. As DNA, the CDR3 is TGTGCCAGCAGCAAAGGTAGGCAGCCCAGGTTCGCGAACACCGGGGAGCTGTTTTTT. Amino acids: CASSKGRQPRFANTGELFF.

The chain is built from TRBV19 and TRBJ1-5; possible D gene TRBD1, 5 bases. V shed 6 bases and J shed 2 bases, with 14 bases lying between them. CDR1 LNHDA and CDR2 SQIVND come from the germline V gene (reference sequence). The CDR3 is made up of 15 amino acids. CDR3 DNA: TGTGCCAGTAGGGCCGTCAGGGAGGGCAATCAGCCCCAGCATTTT. Its protein is CASRAVREGNQPQHF.

This chain links TRBV25-1 with TRBJ2-2; 10 positions match TRBD2. The CDR3 spans 16 residues. With V trimmed by 3 bases and J by 1 base, 2 bases remained unmatched. Looked up from germline, CDR1 is MGHDK and CDR2 is SYGVNS. The CDR3 bases are TGTGCCAGCAGTGACCGGACTAGCGGGAACACCGGGGAGCTGTTTTTT. Amino acid sequence: CASSDRTSGNTGELFF.